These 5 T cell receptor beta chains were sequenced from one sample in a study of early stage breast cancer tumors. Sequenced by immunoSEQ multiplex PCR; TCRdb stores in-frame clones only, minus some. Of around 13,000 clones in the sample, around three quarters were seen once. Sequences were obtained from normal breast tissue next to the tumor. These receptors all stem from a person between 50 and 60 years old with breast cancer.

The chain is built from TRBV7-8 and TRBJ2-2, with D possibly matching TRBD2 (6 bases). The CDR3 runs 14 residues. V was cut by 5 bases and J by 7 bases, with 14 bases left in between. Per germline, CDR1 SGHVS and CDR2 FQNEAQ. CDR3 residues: CASSPGLSDGELFF. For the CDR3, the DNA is TGTGCCAGCAGCCCGGGACTTTCGGACGGGGAGCTGTTTTTT.

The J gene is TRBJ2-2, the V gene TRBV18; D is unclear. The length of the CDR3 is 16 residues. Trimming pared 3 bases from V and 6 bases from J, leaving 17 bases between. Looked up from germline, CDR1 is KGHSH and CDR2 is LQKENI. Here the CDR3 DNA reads TGTGCCAGCTCACCGGTTCGGTCAGGTTTCGCCGGGGAGCTGTTTTTT. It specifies CASSPVRSGFAGELFF.

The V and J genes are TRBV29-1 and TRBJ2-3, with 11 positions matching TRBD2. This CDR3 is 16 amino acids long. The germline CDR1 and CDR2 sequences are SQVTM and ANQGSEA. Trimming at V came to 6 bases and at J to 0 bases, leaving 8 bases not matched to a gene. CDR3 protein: CSVTPGTSGSTDTQYF. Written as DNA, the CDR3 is TGCAGCGTCACCCCCGGGACTAGCGGTAGCACAGATACGCAGTATTTT.

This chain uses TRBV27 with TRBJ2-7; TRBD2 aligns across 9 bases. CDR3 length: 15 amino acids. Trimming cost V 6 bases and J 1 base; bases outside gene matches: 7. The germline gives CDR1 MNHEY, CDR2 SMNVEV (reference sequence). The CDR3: CASRLGTSKSYEQYF. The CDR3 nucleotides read TGTGCCAGCAGACTCGGGACTAGCAAGTCCTACGAGCAGTACTTC.

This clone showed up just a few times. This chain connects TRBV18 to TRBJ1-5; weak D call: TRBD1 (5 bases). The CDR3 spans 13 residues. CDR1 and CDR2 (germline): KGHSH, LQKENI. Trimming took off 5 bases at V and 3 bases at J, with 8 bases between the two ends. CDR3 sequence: CASSTGANQPQHF. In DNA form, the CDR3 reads TGTGCCAGCTCAACAGGAGCCAATCAGCCCCAGCATTTT.